These 15 T cell receptor beta chains were sequenced from one sample in a study of cytomegalovirus exposure and HLA in healthy donors. The PCR contained 60 Vbeta and 13 Jbeta primers. Clones were sequenced by immunoSEQ multiplex PCR, and TCRdb holds only the in-frame ones, with some missing. Among 150,000 to 200,000 clones listed, 65% to 85% were seen once. The specimen sequenced was PBMCs. These receptors were collected from a woman under 40 in good health and CMV-seropositive.

This clone was observed once. The chain links TRBV5-4 to TRBJ1-2; TRBD1 aligns across 7 bases. The CDR3 is 15 amino acids. V shed 4 bases and J 4 bases; nucleotides not matched to a gene: 10. Germline CDR1 and CDR2: SGHNT and YYREEE (reference sequence). CDR3 region: CASSPWARQGYGYTF. CDR3 in DNA: TGTGCCAGCAGCCCGTGGGCCCGACAGGGCTATGGCTACACCTTC.

This clone has more than one count but fewer than ten. The V and J genes are TRBV7-8 and TRBJ2-1; the match to TRBD2 covers 9 bases. The CDR3 loop spans 18 amino acids. V shed 5 bases, J shed 0 bases, and the junction held 11 bases outside the gene matches. Germline lookup yields CDR1 SGHVS and CDR2 FQNEAQ. The CDR3 reads CASSPAGLAGTSYNEQFF. The CDR3 DNA sequence: TGTGCCAGCAGCCCGGCGGGGCTAGCGGGGACCTCCTACAATGAGCAGTTCTTC. Full variable domain (outside the CDR3, taken from reference TRBV7-8 and TRBJ2-1): GAGVSQSPRYKVAKRGQDVALRCDPISGHVSLFWYQQALGQGPEFLTYFQNEAQLDKSGLPSDRFFAERPEGSVSTLKIQRTQQEDSAVYLCASSPAGLAGTSYNEQFFGPGTRLTVL.

The chain recombines TRBV6-5 with TRBJ1-1; perhaps TRBD1 as D (6 bases). Germline-derived CDR1 and CDR2 are MNHEY and SVGAGI. This CDR3 is built from 11 residues. V was pared by 10 bases and J by 4 bases, with 10 bases between. The chain's CDR3 is CATLGGTEAFF. Here the CDR3 DNA reads TGTGCCACCCTAGGGGGCACTGAAGCTTTCTTT.

This chain links TRBV12-1 with TRBJ1-3; the table's D gene call, TRBD1, was not cross checked with the DNA. TRBV12-1 is listed as a pseudogene. The CDR3 totals 21 residues. CDR3 sequence: CASSFVPRQGYLECSGNTIYF. The CDR3 bases are TGTGCCAGCAGCTTTGTCCCTAGACAGGGGTATCTGGAGTGCTCTGGAAACACCATATATTTT.

There are a few counts of this clone. This chain uses TRBV27 with TRBJ2-2, with TRBD2 as a possible D gene (5 bases). Germline CDR1 and CDR2: MNHEY and SMNVEV (reference sequence). The CDR3 extends over 12 amino acids. V lost 2 bases and J 7 bases, leaving 5 bases between the germline ends. CDR3 bases: TGTGCCAGCAGTTTAGAGGGCGGGGAGCTGTTTTTT. Translating gives CASSLEGGELFF.

The rearrangement joins TRBV4-2 to TRBJ1-1; TRBD1 matches at 9 bases. Germline values: CDR1 LGHNA, CDR2 YNFKEQ. Unmatched junction bases numbered 8, after V lost 1 base and J lost 11 bases. The CDR3 loop spans 14 amino acids. Here the CDR3 reads CASSQGPGTGRAFF. The CDR3 DNA is TGTGCCAGCAGCCAAGGCCCCGGGACAGGGCGGGCTTTCTTT.

J is TRBJ2-5 and V is TRBV29-1, with 7 bases that match TRBD1. Germline V gene lookup returns CDR1 SQVTM and CDR2 ANQGSEA. The CDR3 length is 12 residues. Trimming removed 7 bases from V and 4 bases from J; junction bases left unmatched: 6. The CDR3 reads CSGRDSVETQYF. The CDR3 DNA is TGCAGCGGACGGGACAGTGTAGAGACCCAGTACTTC.

V usage is TRBV4-2 and J usage is TRBJ2-7, with D possibly TRBD1 on 5 matching bases. Germline values: CDR1 LGHNA, CDR2 YNFKEQ. The CDR3 extends over 14 amino acids. V was cut by 1 base and J by 2 bases, with 9 bases left in between. The CDR3 nucleotides read TGTGCCAGCAGCCAAGTGGCAGGGCCCTACGAGCAGTACTTC. It codes for CASSQVAGPYEQYF.

V usage is TRBV5-3 and J usage is TRBJ1-2, with D perhaps matching TRBD1 (6 bases). TRBV5-3 is an ORF, with its function uncertain. The CDR3 has 17 residues. The V and J ends lost 4 bases and 4 bases respectively, with 23 bases between them. This CDR3 is CARSHPLSGELGYGYTF. In DNA form, the CDR3 reads TGTGCCAGAAGCCACCCCTTGTCAGGGGAGTTGGGCTATGGCTACACCTTC.

The chain is built from TRBV19 and TRBJ1-6; 9 nucleotides line up with TRBD1. Trimming at V came to 2 bases and at J to 9 bases, leaving 8 bases not matched to a gene. Germline assignment: CDR1 LNHDA and CDR2 SQIVND (reference sequence). This CDR3 is 16 amino acids long. CDR3 protein: CASSIRDRASGSPLHF. In DNA form, the CDR3 reads TGTGCCAGTAGTATAAGGGACAGGGCTTCTGGTTCACCCCTCCACTTT.

The V call is TRBV9, the J call TRBJ2-7, with 7 bases identical to TRBD1. Trimming removed 0 bases from V and 2 bases from J; junction bases left unmatched: 8. In germline, CDR1 is SGDLS, CDR2 YYNGEE. This CDR3 spans 16 amino acids. CDR3 sequence reads: CASSVGSTGSAYEQYF. The CDR3 DNA reads as TGTGCCAGCAGCGTAGGGTCGACAGGGTCGGCCTACGAGCAGTACTTC. The variable domain in full, with the rest retrieved from reference TRBV9 and TRBJ2-7, is DSGVTQTPKHLITATGQRVTLRCSPRSGDLSVYWYQQSLDQGLQFLIQYYNGEERAKGNILERFSAQQFPDLHSELNLSSLELGDSALYFCASSVGSTGSAYEQYFGPGTRLTVT.

The chain uses TRBV14 and TRBJ2-3; D ambiguous. Germline-derived CDR1 and CDR2 are SGHDN and FVKESK. The length of the CDR3 is 13 residues. The V end was cut by 2 bases, the J end by 5 bases, with 8 bases between. CDR3 in DNA: TGTGCCAGCAGCCAAATGTCGCGAGATACGCAGTATTTT. It is translated as CASSQMSRDTQYF.

V and J are TRBV11-1 and TRBJ1-1, with TRBD1 identical over 8 bases. V lost 5 bases to trimming and J lost 9 bases; unmatched junction nucleotides: 11. The germline V gene encodes CDR1 SGHAT and CDR2 FQDESV (reference sequence). The CDR3 is 14 residues long. CDR3 nucleotide sequence: TGTGCCAGCAGCCTAGGACAGGGCTTCGGTAAAGCTTTCTTT. Translating it yields CASSLGQGFGKAFF.

This clone was counted a single time. The chain links TRBV28 to TRBJ2-1; 9 positions match TRBD1. This CDR3 comprises 14 residues. CDR1 and CDR2 (germline): MDHEN, SYDVKM. Trimming took 3 bases from V and 6 from J; bases not matched to a gene: 3. In DNA form, the CDR3 reads TGTGCCAGCAGTTTCCCGACAGGGGGCAATGAGCAGTTCTTC. Its protein is CASSFPTGGNEQFF.

V gene TRBV19 combines with J gene TRBJ2-3; a possible D gene is TRBD1 (6 bases). In germline, CDR1 is LNHDA, CDR2 SQIVND (reference sequence). CDR3 length: 12 residues. V was cut by 6 bases and J by 4 bases, with 8 bases left in between. This chain's CDR3 is CASRTGADTQYF. The CDR3 bases are TGTGCCAGTAGGACAGGTGCAGATACGCAGTATTTT.